This T cell receptor beta chain appears in the sequencing data of a study of blood T cell repertoires in COVID-19. Study-level information: T cells, B-cell-depleted T cells, or PBMCs provided the cDNA or gDNA that served as material.

Per the study methods: Reference gene primers were amplified, and this amplification served to estimate nucleated cell counts. Libraries were prepared by immunoSEQ multiplex PCR; TCRdb keeps only in-frame clonotypes and omits some of them. The DNA gave D and trimming, while V, J and clone size come from that table. Of approximately 90,000 clones in the sample, roughly 80% were seen once. The CDR3 sequence is 16 residues long. V lost 3 bases, J lost 4 bases, and 8 bases stayed unmatched. Germline assignment: CDR1 KGHSH and CDR2 LQKENI. This clone appeared a single time. The clonotype was recovered from a human donor in a cohort sampled during active COVID-19. Sequences were obtained from peripheral blood. This rearrangement joins TRBV18 to TRBJ2-5, with 10 bases lining up with TRBD2. Here the CDR3 reads CASSPRLAGDVETQYF. CDR3 coding DNA: TGTGCCAGCTCACCCCGGCTAGCGGGAGATGTAGAGACCCAGTACTTC.